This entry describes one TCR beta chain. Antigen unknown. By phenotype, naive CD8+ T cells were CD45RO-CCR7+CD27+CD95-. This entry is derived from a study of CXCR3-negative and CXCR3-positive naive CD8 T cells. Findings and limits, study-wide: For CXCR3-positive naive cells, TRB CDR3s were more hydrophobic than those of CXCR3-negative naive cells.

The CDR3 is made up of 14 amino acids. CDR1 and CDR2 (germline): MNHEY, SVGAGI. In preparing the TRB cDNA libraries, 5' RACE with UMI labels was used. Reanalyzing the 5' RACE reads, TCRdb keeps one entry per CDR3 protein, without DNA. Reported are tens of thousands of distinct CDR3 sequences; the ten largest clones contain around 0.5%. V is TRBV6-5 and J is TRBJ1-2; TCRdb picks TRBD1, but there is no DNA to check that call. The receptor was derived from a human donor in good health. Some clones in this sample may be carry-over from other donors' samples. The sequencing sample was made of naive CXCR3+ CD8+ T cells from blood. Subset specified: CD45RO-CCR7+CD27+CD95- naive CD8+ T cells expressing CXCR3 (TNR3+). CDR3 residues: CASSYSSGLEGYTF.